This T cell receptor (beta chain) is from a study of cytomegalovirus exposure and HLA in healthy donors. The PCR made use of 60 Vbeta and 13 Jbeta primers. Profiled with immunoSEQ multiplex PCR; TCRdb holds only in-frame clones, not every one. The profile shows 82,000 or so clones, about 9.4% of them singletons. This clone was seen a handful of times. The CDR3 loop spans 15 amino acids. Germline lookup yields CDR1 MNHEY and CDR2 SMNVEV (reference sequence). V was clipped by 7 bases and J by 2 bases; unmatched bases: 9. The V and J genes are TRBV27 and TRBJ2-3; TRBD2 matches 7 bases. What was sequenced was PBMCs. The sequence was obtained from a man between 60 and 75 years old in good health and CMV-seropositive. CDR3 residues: CASTQRGPLTDTQYF. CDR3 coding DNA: TGTGCCAGCACCCAGCGGGGACCCCTCACAGATACGCAGTATTTT.